The 14 T cell receptor beta chains reported below all come from one sample, sequenced in a study of beta chain features in type 1 diabetes. Regarding the study as a whole: All four CD4+ subsets of Type 1 diabetes patients contained TCRB CDR3s that were moderately but significantly shorter.

Expressed TCRB transcripts were sequenced because the entire RNA isolate underwent reverse transcription. Here immunoSEQ multiplex PCR was the method, and the copy in TCRdb shows in-frame clones only, minus some. Of about 660,000 clones listed, around 15% are singletons. These TCRs are of unknown antigen specificity. Sequences were obtained from naive CD4+ T cells from blood. Receptors originate from a man younger than 35 with type 1 diabetes.

V usage is TRBV6-1 and J usage is TRBJ2-1, with 8 bases fitting TRBD2. CDR1 and CDR2 from the germline V gene are MNHNS and SASEGT. The CDR3 runs 15 residues. Trimming cost V 6 bases and J 6 bases; bases outside gene matches: 10. The CDR3: CASSEPGLGGNEQFF. CDR3 nucleotide sequence: TGTGCCAGCAGCGAACCGGGACTAGGGGGCAATGAGCAGTTCTTC.

The chain carries TRBV5-1 and TRBJ2-5; the D is unclear. Trimming removed 0 bases at V and 5 bases at J, with 5 bases between. Looked up from germline, CDR1 is SGHRS and CDR2 is YFSETQ. The CDR3 is 12 amino acids. Here the CDR3 DNA reads TGCGCCAGCAGCTTGGATATGGAGACCCAGTACTTC. As protein: CASSLDMETQYF.

The chain has TRBV2 and TRBJ2-7; weak D call: TRBD1 (6 bases). CDR3 length equals 15 residues. The V gene lost 4 bases and the J gene lost 2 bases, with 15 bases spanning the gap. Germline V lookup: CDR1 SNHLY, CDR2 FYNNEI. CDR3 nucleotide sequence: TGTGCCAGCAGTGCATCCTACAGGGCCACCTACGAGCAGTACTTC. Its protein is CASSASYRATYEQYF.

This clone has only a few counts. This rearrangement joins TRBV28 to TRBJ1-1; 9 nucleotides line up with TRBD1. The CDR3 loop spans 16 amino acids. In germline, CDR1 is MDHEN, CDR2 SYDVKM. The V gene end was trimmed by 6 bases and the J gene end by 8 bases; junction bases not matched to a gene: 16. The CDR3 DNA sequence: TGTGCCAGCAGACTCAGGACAGGGGCGGAGGGCACGGAAGCTTTCTTT. Translation: CASRLRTGAEGTEAFF.

The chain uses TRBV11-2 and TRBJ2-2, with a tentative D call TRBD2 (6 bases). Germline CDR1 and CDR2: SGHAT and FQNNGV. With 6 bases removed from V and 7 bases from J, the gap between germline ends came to 12 bases. The CDR3 sequence is 13 residues long. CDR3: CASRSTSVGELFF. DNA for the CDR3: TGTGCCAGCAGATCGACTAGTGTCGGGGAGCTGTTTTTT.

This chain links TRBV5-4 with TRBJ1-2; D perhaps matches TRBD1 (5 bases). V lost 0 bases and J 6 bases, leaving 12 bases between the germline ends. Germline CDR1 SGHNT, CDR2 YYREEE (reference sequence). The CDR3 runs to 14 residues. Here the CDR3 DNA reads TGTGCCAGCAGCTTGGCCGGGAGGGGCGATGGCTACACCTTC. Amino acids: CASSLAGRGDGYTF.

The chain links TRBV5-1 to TRBJ2-7, with D perhaps matching TRBD1 (5 bases). The V and J ends lost 1 base and 1 base respectively, with 15 bases between them. Germline V gene sequence: CDR1 SGHRS, CDR2 YFSETQ. This CDR3 spans 16 amino acids. CDR3 loop: CASSLFLPGNSYEQYF. For the CDR3, the DNA is TGCGCCAGCAGCTTGTTTTTGCCAGGGAATTCCTACGAGCAGTACTTC.

This clone was picked up a small number of times. This CDR3 is also generated by other DNA sequences in the sample. The CDR3 is CASSLTAGANTEAFF. The CDR3 DNA follows: TGCGCCAGCAGCTTGACGGCAGGCGCGAACACTGAAGCTTTCTTT. The chain carries TRBV5-1 and TRBJ1-1, with D hard to call. The CDR3 sequence is 15 residues long. Germline V gene sequence: CDR1 SGHRS, CDR2 YFSETQ. Deletions cut 1 base from V and 1 base from J, with 11 bases between.

The DNA of the CDR3 is TGTGCCAGCAGCTTCAGGGGCCGGAACACTGAAGCTTTCTTT. It codes for CASSFRGRNTEAFF. This chain uses TRBV7-8 with TRBJ1-1, with a possible D match to TRBD1 (6 bases). Germline CDR1 is SGHVS and CDR2 is FQNEAQ. The CDR3 runs to 14 residues. Trimming took 3 bases from V and 1 from J, leaving 9 bases between them.

The V call is TRBV6-5, the J call TRBJ2-1; 7 bases match TRBD2. Germline CDR1 reads MNHEY; CDR2 reads SVGAGI. This CDR3 has 12 residues. V lost 2 bases to trimming and J lost 9 bases; unmatched junction nucleotides: 1. CDR3 in DNA: TGTGCCAGCAGTTACCGGACTAGTGAGCAGTTCTTC. Translating it yields CASSYRTSEQFF.

The chain joins TRBV7-2 to TRBJ2-1; perhaps TRBD1 as D (5 bases). The CDR3 totals 12 residues. V was cut by 5 bases and J by 10 bases, with 12 bases left in between. Germline V gene sequence: CDR1 SGHTA, CDR2 FQGNSA. The DNA for the CDR3 is TGTGCCAGCAGCGGTCTCAGACAGGAGCAGTTCTTC. Translated, it gives CASSGLRQEQFF.

This clone was counted between two and nine times. CDR3 sequence: CASRGTGTAYGYTF. The CDR3 DNA sequence: TGTGCCAGCAGAGGGACCGGGACGGCTTATGGCTACACCTTC. This chain links TRBV2 with TRBJ1-2; maybe TRBD1 (5 bases). The CDR3 is 14 amino acids. Germline V gene data show CDR1 as SNHLY and CDR2 as FYNNEI. With 6 bases removed from V and 5 bases from J, the gap between germline ends came to 16 bases.

The chain links TRBV12-2 to TRBJ1-1. TRBV12-2 is reported as a pseudogene. The CDR3 sequence is 14 residues long. CDR3 bases: TGTGCAAGTCGCTTAGTGAGGGAGAACACTGAAGCTTTCTTT. Translating it yields CASRLVRENTEAFF.

This chain uses TRBV14 with TRBJ1-2, with D perhaps TRBD1 (5 bases). V dropped 2 bases and J dropped 3 bases, with 10 bases sitting between them. Per germline, CDR1 SGHDN and CDR2 FVKESK. CDR3 size: 14 residues. In nucleotides, the CDR3 is TGTGCCAGCAGCCAACAGGGTGGTGACTATGGCTACACCTTC. It codes for CASSQQGGDYGYTF.